Sequencing of this T cell receptor beta chain was carried out in a study of cytomegalovirus exposure and HLA in healthy donors. Regarding the study as a whole: Listed as cytomegalovirus-associated were 150 or so TCR beta chains.

This table comes from immunoSEQ multiplex PCR, and its TCRdb copy is limited to in-frame clones, with some not included. Of 150,000 to 200,000 clones listed, around four fifths are singletons. Germline values: CDR1 ENHRY, CDR2 SYGVKD. V trimming: 3 bases; J trimming: 5 bases; junction bases outside the gene matches: 7. The CDR3 spans 16 residues. To note about this clone: Its specificity is unknown.

Separation from the approximately 690-subject first cohort characterized the roughly 120-subject validation cohort, to which the donors belonged. This clonotype originated in a man aged 30 to 39 in good health and CMV-seropositive. The genes are TRBV10-3 and TRBJ2-2; 9 positions match TRBD2. Sample: PBMCs. The CDR3 sequence is CAISERLAGETGELFF. CDR3 DNA: TGTGCCATCAGTGAACGTTTAGCGGGGGAAACCGGGGAGCTGTTTTTT.